Below are 2 T cell receptor beta chains sequenced from a single sample in a study of T-cell memory formation after mild COVID-19. One entry per CDR3 protein results from TCRdb running MiXCR on the 5' RACE reads. The table has 100,000 to 120,000 distinct CDR3 sequences, 15% to 20% seen once. The material sequenced was PBMCs or a T cell subset sorted from them (not recorded which). These receptors were obtained from a man between 18 and 35 years old who had mild COVID-19 (a few samples of this study predate the infection). Cell type and time point are not known.

The chain has TRBV7-2 and TRBJ2-5, with TRBD1 identical over 7 bases. Germline values: CDR1 SGHTA, CDR2 FQGNSA. Trimming removed 5 bases from V and 2 bases from J; junction bases left unmatched: 8. The CDR3 extends over 15 amino acids. CDR3 nucleotide sequence: TGTGCCAGCAGCGCGCCCCGGGACAGACAAGAGACCCAGTACTTC. Translation: CASSAPRDRQETQYF.

This clonotype rates as medium-sized (0.01 to 0.1%). The chain joins TRBV5-5 to TRBJ1-4; no firm D call. CDR3 length equals 14 residues. V dropped 0 bases and J dropped 6 bases, with 9 bases sitting between them. CDR1 SGHKS and CDR2 YYEKEE come from the germline V gene (reference sequence). This CDR3 is CASSLGLGHEKLFF. CDR3 nucleotide sequence: TGTGCCAGCAGCTTGGGATTGGGCCATGAAAAACTGTTTTTT.